Listed below are T cell receptor beta chains from one sample, sequenced in a study of post-analysis software for immune sequencing data. TCRdb used MiXCR to reprocess the PCR reads, holding one entry per CDR3 protein. The repertoire holds 650,000 to 900,000 distinct CDR3 sequences, with about 45% as singletons. Sequencing was carried out using blood. The receptors originated from a girl aged 10 to 17 with multiple sclerosis. CDR3s include the opening cysteine and the closing phenylalanine or tryptophan. A D gene is named only where the DNA matches it firmly. Clone size is stated in some rows and not others, as once, few, many or a class when expanded.

j_call d_call v_call clone_size cdr3_aa cdr3_nt
TRBJ2-1 TRBD2 TRBV7-9 NA CASSLVALAGWGEQFF TGTGCCAGCAGCTTAGTCGCCCTAGCGGGATGGGGTGAGCAGTTCTTC
TRBJ1-2 TRBD1 TRBV4-2 few CASSPDRAEFGYTF TGTGCCAGCAGCCCGGACAGGGCAGAATTTGGCTACACCTTC
TRBJ1-2 NA TRBV20-1 NA CSVKHLVLYGYTF TGCAGTGTGAAGCACCTGGTTCTCTATGGCTACACCTTC
TRBJ2-7 NA TRBV27 NA CASRPGLAYEQYF TGTGCCAGCAGGCCGGGCCTAGCCTACGAGCAGTACTTC
TRBJ1-4 NA TRBV5-6 NA CATSTGLRSEKLFF TGTGCCACCTCGACAGGTCTCCGTTCGGAAAAACTGTTTTTT
TRBJ2-3 NA TRBV7-2 NA CASSLARGQGSDTQYF TGTGCCAGCAGCTTAGCGCGGGGGCAGGGTTCAGATACGCAGTATTTT
TRBJ2-7 TRBD1 TRBV27 NA CASSLFGTASYEQYF TGTGCCAGCAGTTTATTCGGGACAGCCTCCTACGAGCAGTACTTC
TRBJ2-1 NA TRBV27 few CASSLGRGGPNEQFF TGTGCCAGCAGTTTGGGTCGTGGAGGGCCTAATGAGCAGTTCTTC
TRBJ2-3 TRBD2 TRBV20-1 NA CSAETGTSLTDTQYF TGCAGTGCTGAGACCGGGACTAGCCTCACAGATACGCAGTATTTT
TRBJ1-2 NA TRBV12-3/TRBV12-4 NA CASSHAGIYGYTF TGTGCCAGCAGTCACGCGGGGATCTATGGCTACACCTTC
TRBJ2-1 NA TRBV20-1 NA CSADPGHNSDEQFF TGCAGTGCCGACCCGGGACACAACTCCGATGAGCAGTTCTTC
TRBJ2-1 TRBD2 TRBV6-5 once CASSYHPSGREAEQFF TGTGCCAGCAGTTACCACCCGAGCGGGAGGGAGGCTGAGCAGTTCTTC
TRBJ1-2 NA TRBV6-1 NA CASTERRIGREFGGYTF TGTGCCAGCACCGAAAGGCGAATCGGCAGGGAGTTTGGGGGCTACACCTTC
TRBJ1-1 NA TRBV9 many CASSVVQGVNTEAFF TGTGCCAGCAGCGTAGTTCAGGGAGTGAACACTGAAGCTTTCTTT
TRBJ1-2 TRBD1 TRBV7-9 many CASSQGTGTDGYTF TGTGCCAGCAGCCAAGGAACCGGGACAGATGGCTACACCTTC
TRBJ2-7 NA TRBV19 NA CASSTRGWHEQYF TGTGCCAGTAGTACCCGCGGATGGCACGAGCAGTACTTC
TRBJ2-3 TRBD1 TRBV20-1 NA CSADRDRGTDTQYF TGCAGTGCTGACCGGGACAGGGGCACAGATACGCAGTATTTT
TRBJ2-1 TRBD2 TRBV4-3 NA CASSHEAGGPRNEQFF TGCGCCAGCAGCCATGAGGCGGGAGGGCCGAGGAATGAGCAGTTCTTC
TRBJ2-7 NA TRBV28 NA CASETPSYEQYF TGTGCCAGCGAAACCCCCTCCTACGAGCAGTACTTC
TRBJ2-5 NA TRBV21-1 NA CASSKTGTENGETQYF TGTGCCAGCAGCAAAACCGGGACAGAAAATGGAGAGACCCAGTACTTC
TRBJ2-1 NA TRBV4-3 NA CASSQDPRAYEQFF TGCGCCAGCAGCCAAGACCCCCGGGCGTATGAGCAGTTCTTC
TRBJ2-1 TRBD1 TRBV5-1 few CASSSQGGAGWKQFF TGCGCCAGCAGCTCGCAAGGGGGCGCAGGCTGGAAGCAGTTCTTC
TRBJ2-4 NA TRBV15 few CATSGTEGKNIQYF TGTGCCACCAGCGGTACAGAGGGCAAAAACATTCAGTACTTC
TRBJ2-5 TRBD2 TRBV6-5 few CASSYASGSGETQYF TGTGCCAGCAGTTACGCTAGCGGGAGCGGGGAGACCCAGTACTTC
TRBJ2-7 NA TRBV3-1 few CASSGQPNEQYF TGTGCCAGCAGTGGACAGCCGAACGAGCAGTACTTC
TRBJ2-5 NA TRBV7-9 NA CASSRPGASKTQYF TGTGCCAGCAGCCGTCCGGGGGCATCCAAGACCCAGTACTTC
TRBJ1-2 NA TRBV6-5 few CASSYTRFNYGYTF TGTGCCAGCAGTTACACCCGGTTTAACTATGGCTACACCTTC
TRBJ2-1 TRBD2 TRBV7-3 few CASSLGTNSYNEQFF TGTGCCAGCAGCTTAGGGACTAACTCCTACAATGAGCAGTTCTTC
TRBJ1-4 NA TRBV15 NA CATSMNSGSTNEKLFF TGTGCCACCAGCATGAACTCAGGGTCAACTAATGAAAAACTGTTTTTT
TRBJ1-1 NA TRBV12-3/TRBV12-4 few CASSLAGRGEAFF TGTGCCAGCAGTTTAGCCGGTAGGGGCGAAGCTTTCTTT
TRBJ2-3 NA TRBV7-2 few CASSLALRADTQYF TGTGCCAGCAGCTTAGCGCTCCGCGCAGATACGCAGTATTTT
TRBJ2-7 NA TRBV5-1 many CASSPRTDFSYEQYF TGCGCCAGCAGCCCCAGGACAGACTTCTCCTACGAGCAGTACTTC
TRBJ2-5 NA TRBV6-1 NA CASSPISRQETQYF TGTGCCAGCAGTCCCATTTCCCGCCAAGAGACCCAGTACTTC
TRBJ2-1 NA TRBV6-1 NA CASSEQRYSRDNEQFF TGTGCCAGCAGCGAACAAAGGTATTCGAGGGACAATGAGCAGTTCTTC
TRBJ2-1 NA TRBV20-1 NA CSAREYRRLDEQFF TGCAGTGCTAGAGAGTATCGCCGATTGGATGAGCAGTTCTTC
TRBJ2-7 NA TRBV4-3 NA CASSLGQEGSYEQYF TGCGCCAGCAGCCTAGGACAGGAGGGCTCCTACGAGCAGTACTTC
TRBJ2-7 TRBD1 TRBV10-3 NA CAIRGTVEGWYF TGTGCCATCAGGGGGACAGTTGAAGGTTGGTACTTC
TRBJ2-7 TRBD2 TRBV27 NA CASSLSTSGSEQYF TGTGCCAGCAGTTTATCCACTAGCGGGTCCGAGCAGTACTTC
TRBJ2-3 NA TRBV6-2/TRBV6-3 NA CASKNPTDTQYF TGTGCCAGCAAGAACCCCACGGATACGCAGTATTTT
TRBJ1-1 NA TRBV7-8 NA CASSLLGGGEYEAFF TGTGCCAGCAGCTTATTGGGCGGCGGAGAATATGAAGCTTTCTTT
TRBJ1-2 TRBD1 TRBV20-1 once CSAGFPSATGVGGYTF TGCAGTGCTGGGTTTCCCTCCGCAACAGGGGTGGGTGGCTACACCTTC
TRBJ2-1 NA TRBV6-5 few CASSYAGSNNEQFF TGTGCCAGCAGTTACGCCGGGTCTAACAATGAGCAGTTCTTC
TRBJ2-1 TRBD1 TRBV7-9 NA CASSTPGQGVPETQFF TGTGCCAGCAGCACACCGGGACAGGGAGTCCCAGAGACCCAGTTCTTC
TRBJ2-7 NA TRBV29-1 few CSVGDMPYEQYF TGCAGCGTTGGGGACATGCCCTACGAGCAGTACTTC